This paragraph reports one TCR beta chain. Both 60 Vbeta primers and 13 Jbeta primers went into the PCR. TCRdb keeps only in-frame clones here, not all; method: immunoSEQ multiplex PCR. The sample lists 150,000 or so clones, approximately 82% occurring once. The sample comes from a study of cytomegalovirus exposure and HLA in healthy donors. Material for sequencing was PBMCs. The TCR comes from a woman aged 50 to 60 in good health and CMV-seropositive.

The CDR3 nucleotides are TGTGCCAGCAGCTTTCAGGGGGCGGACGAGCAGTACTTC. Translating gives CASSFQGADEQYF. The V call is TRBV7-2, the J call TRBJ2-7; TRBD1 agrees at 8 bases. The V and J ends lost 3 bases and 5 bases, in that order; junction bases with no gene match: 3. Germline CDR1 SGHTA, CDR2 FQGNSA. The CDR3 consists of 13 residues.